The source of this TCR beta chain is a study of cytomegalovirus exposure and HLA in healthy donors. Notes on the study in general: When presence/absence was analysed, sequencing depth was taken to be roughly uniform across donors. In a later analysis, most CMV-associated TCR beta chains appeared HLA-restricted.

With regard to this clone: Its antigen is still unknown.

PCR primers comprised 60 Vbeta and 13 Jbeta primers. The table came from immunoSEQ multiplex PCR; TCRdb's copy has only in-frame clones and leaves some out. The data show 150,000 to 200,000 clones, approximately 80% seen once. V lost 5 bases and J lost 5, with 13 bases in between. CDR1 SNHLY and CDR2 FYNNEI come from the germline V gene. CDR3 length: 14 amino acids. The chain is built from TRBV2 and TRBJ1-5; D not resolved. The sample taken for sequencing was PBMCs. The TCR comes from a woman aged 18-29 years in good health and CMV-seronegative. The CDR3 loop reads CASSMDGKDQPQHF. Here the CDR3 DNA reads TGTGCCAGCAGTATGGACGGGAAAGATCAGCCCCAGCATTTT. The variable domain in full, with the rest retrieved from reference TRBV2 and TRBJ1-5, is EPEVTQTPSHQVTQMGQEVILRCVPISNHLYFYWYRQILGQKVEFLVSFYNNEISEKSEIFDDQFSVERPDGSNFTLKIRSTKLEDSAMYFCASSMDGKDQPQHFGDGTRLSIL.